Sequencing of this TCR beta chain was carried out in a study of cytomegalovirus exposure and HLA in healthy donors (dated by TCRdb to the late 2010s). For the study in its entirety: In an earlier analysis of roughly 500 of the donors, roughly 300 Gb of sequence data and 90 million to 120 million unique TCR beta sequences from about 190 million T cells were reported. To decide whether each TCR beta V gene segment behaved as functional or pseudogenic, an earlier analysis of 587 of the donors relied on high-throughput TCR beta sequencing. A later analysis re-examined previously published TCR beta repertoires from more than 550 donors and added high-resolution HLA genotyping to investigate patterns of TCR occurrence. Using immunosequencing, the study profiled T cell repertoires from fewer than 850 subjects and related those repertoires to cytomegalovirus serostatus. All discovery cohort repertoires had been generated on a single sequencing platform. Donor age, sex, ethnicity and CMV serostatus were collected together with the repertoire data. The study was designed to test whether signatures of past pathogen exposure could be identified by cataloging public T cell receptors. Genome-wide SNP genotypes for about 60% of the roughly 700 donors were used in a later genetic analysis, which treated that subset as a discovery cohort. Rather than using new phenotypic data, the later analysis identified candidate immune exposures from TCR beta sequences and from how often those sequences occurred across donors. To predict cytomegalovirus infection status, the study combined high-throughput TCR immunosequencing, statistical association of individual TCRs with disease status, and machine learning. Roughly 5 DR-DQ haplotypes were handled as single units for association and clustering because linkage in the cohort was strong. Class I and class II HLA loci were covered by the typing at four-digit resolution. The genetic ancestry cluster associated with self-reported Caucasian donors included about 84% of the 398 genotyped donors. Typing coverage differed by locus: A, B, C, DRB1 and DQB1 were typed in roughly 629-630 donors, DQA1 in about 510, DPA1 in roughly 590, and DPB1 in 472. Across 398 genotyped donors of the cohort, an average of 235,054 unique TCR beta nucleotide sequences per donor were sequenced, and roughly 18% of those sequences were non-productive. Along with the roughly 610-subject first cohort, a separate validation cohort of about 110 different subjects was used. An early release that covered approximately 600 HLA-typed donors contained approximately 300 gigabases of sequencing data and around 85 million unique TCR sequences. Broader findings and caveats from the paper: In a later analysis, several top co-occurrence clusters were reported to appear linked to parvovirus B19, influenza, CMV and Epstein-Barr virus. Assigning TCR associations to individual alleles was difficult when HLA alleles, especially DR and DQ, strongly co-occurred. The earlier analysis of some 560 of the donors excluded 15 to 20 rarely observed V segments, including chromosome 9 orphons, because counts were too low. A cluster of highly shared sequence variants was judged likely to be a technical artifact of the sequencing pipeline. Cytomegalovirus status was reported to be diagnosed by the classifier with high specificity and sensitivity in both the original and validation cohorts. Specific HLA alleles were associated with 16,951 TCR beta sequences at a false discovery rate of 0.05 in a later analysis. An association between a missense DCLRE1C variant and V-gene and J-gene trimming of TCR beta chains was found in a later genetic analysis and replicated in an independent cohort. In a later analysis, TCR association rates were found to vary across HLA loci, with the most associated TCRs seen for DRB1 alleles and the fewest for HLA-C alleles. Immune exposure information for the cohort was limited to CMV serostatus. A later analysis found that HLA-associated TCR beta chains were more clonally expanded and had lower generation probabilities than equally common non-associated chains. The study listed 150 to 200 TCR beta chains as associated with cytomegalovirus. A later genetic analysis reported fewer N-insertions in productive TCRs among donors in an Asian-associated ancestry cluster than the roughly 690-donor mean. Only TCR beta chains were sequenced in this cohort, and the absence of alpha or paired-chain data limited detectable features. The authors suggested that the approach could potentially be extended to other disease states and immunological phenotypes. A further reported finding was that TCR beta sequences accurately predicted the HLA-A and HLA-B alleles for most subjects in the first cohort. In vitro tests confirmed that a few of the cytomegalovirus-associated TCR beta chains recognize cytomegalovirus antigens. While some public TCRs were present in many individuals, most TCR sequences turned up only very rarely across donors. Most CMV-associated TCR beta chains appeared to be HLA-restricted in a later analysis, and the HLA associations seemed to be driven largely by CMV exposure. The 87-base-pair reads could not distinguish some IMGT-functional V segments, including TRBV6-2 and TRBV6-3, so those segments were excluded. The presence/absence analyses assumed that sequencing depth was roughly uniform across donors, and that assumption may not be true. In an earlier analysis of around 600 of the donors, most TCR beta V segments were observed in productive rearrangements about 87% or about 30% of the time, broadly matching IMGT annotations. Because HLA typing was unavailable for some donors at each locus, only the typed subset was used in association tests. Correlated functional status among segregating V segments might reflect linkage disequilibrium, but an unknown experimental factor could not be ruled out.

To prepare the library, the immunoSEQ multiplex PCR assay was applied. For the multiplex PCR, a mixture combining 60 forward primers for TCR Vbeta segments and 13 reverse primers for TCR Jbeta segments was used. The CDR3 region of rearranged TCR beta genes was amplified from genomic DNA with a multiplex PCR assay. The amplified TCR beta libraries were sequenced on the Illumina HiSeq System as 87-base-pair reads. The original pipeline was this. A later analysis counted about 82 million unique TCR beta chains across the 650 to 700 repertoires, and 10 million to 11 million of these chains were shared by at least two donors. To remove PCR and sequencing errors, raw reads were error-corrected and collapsed into unique sequences using a nearest-neighbor algorithm that merged closely related sequences. To assign V, D and J gene segments, CDR3 sequences were aligned to IMGT reference sequences. For a sequence to be retained, a match of at least six nucleotides to both a V gene segment and a J gene segment was required. A rearrangement was called productive if the CDR3 had no stop codons and remained in frame with V and J, and every other rearrangement was called non-productive. Following IMGT convention, CDR3 was defined as the stretch from the second conserved V-encoded cysteine to the conserved J-encoded phenylalanine. The earlier analysis of some 550 of the donors excluded any sequence lacking an unambiguous match to a single V gene segment. In an earlier analysis of some 590 of the donors, a V segment was called functional when productive rearrangements were above 56.7%, and segregating when the standard deviation between donors exceeded 5%. A statistical classification framework was built for diagnosing cytomegalovirus status from the catalog of TCR beta chain sequences. V and J gene assignment, in a later analysis, came from comparing TCR nucleotide sequences with IMGT/GENE-DB human TR gene sequences. The TCRdist pipeline was used in a later analysis to assign CDR3 sequences and most-parsimonious VDJ recombination scenarios. In a later analysis, each TCR beta chain was defined by its CDR3 amino acid sequence together with its V-gene family, and reads lacking a unique V-gene family were excluded. To address suspected cross-contamination and a sequencing artifact, a later analysis removed around 590 highly shared, low-generation-probability nucleotide sequences. A later analysis calculated a clonal expansion index for each public chain from normalized within-repertoire ranks of inferred template counts. Generation probabilities in a later analysis came from a VDJ recombination model fitted to out-of-frame rearrangements, and those results were checked against IGoR. Hypergeometric tests were used in a later analysis to score TCR-TCR, TCR-HLA and TCR-CMV co-occurrence, with a repertoire-size bias correction applied to the TCR pairs. In a later analysis, false discovery rates were estimated by permuting HLA or CMV assignments 20 times. In a later analysis, co-occurring TCRs were grouped using DBSCAN, and TCRdist sequence similarity was added for clustering within HLA-allele-positive subsets. For co-occurrence clustering, repertoires with fewer than 30,000 or more than 120,000 public chains were excluded, along with four to six repertoires with anomalous nucleotide sharing. In its TCRdb copy, this immuneACCESS table keeps in-frame sequences only and misses some clones. Where compared with another copy, unresolved V genes explain less than half of these, and the others have no known cause. V and J calls and clone size come straight from that table; D and trimming were deduced from the DNA. The sample includes about 190,000 clones, with over 75% observed a single time. Around 1.9% of the sample lies in the top ten.

Details on this clone: No cognate antigen has been identified for it. Nothing much larger sits one base from this clone, and base qualities are not available.

The cohort was made up of 500 to 800 healthy bone marrow donors. At the time of sampling, every cohort member was nominally healthy, though immune exposures that went unrecorded were likely present. The donor was CMV seronegative and was included in the group of several hundred seronegative cohort members. Each donor provided a peripheral blood sample, and peripheral blood mononuclear cells were used for TCR beta sequencing. Genomic DNA extraction from the blood cell samples was performed with the Qiagen DNeasy Blood Extraction Kit. V loses 0 bases of germline sequence and J loses 2 bases, and the interval between the two ends is 11 bases. CDR1 GTSNPN and CDR2 SVGIG are derived from the germline V gene (reference sequence). Including the terminal cysteine and phenylalanine, the CDR3 comprises 16 residues. Of all the DNA, just the CDR3 is kept, 48 bases in frame from base 1.

The TCR comes from a man in his late teens or twenties in good health and CMV-seronegative. The V and J genes are TRBV30 and TRBJ1-6; the D segment cannot be called with confidence. Sequencing used PBMCs. The CDR3 has the sequence CAWSVIRTTYNSPLHF. The base sequence is TGTGCCTGGAGTGTAATCAGGACTACCTATAATTCACCCCTCCACTTT.